These T cell receptor beta chains were read from a single sample in a study of identifying expanded T cells in peripheral blood. Method: immunoSEQ multiplex PCR; TCRdb's copy keeps in-frame clones and lacks some. The profile shows about 81,000 clones, about four fifths of them singletons. The sequenced sample was blood. The receptors here all came from a person aged 18-70 years in good health. Each CDR3 is given with its conserved first and last residue. A D gene is named only where the DNA matches it firmly. Size is omitted from some rows. Given values are once, few, many or a class for expanded clones.

D	V	J	size	CDR3	DNA
-	TRBV28	TRBJ2-5	-	CASSFSRSSQETQYF	TGTGCCAGCAGTTTCTCCCGGTCCTCCCAAGAGACCCAGTACTTC
-	TRBV27	TRBJ2-7	-	CASSQEWTVHIPYEQYF	TGTGCCAGCTCCCAGGAGTGGACAGTTCACATCCCCTACGAGCAGTACTTC
-	TRBV7-2	TRBJ2-2	-	CASAGANTGELFF	TGTGCCAGCGCAGGGGCGAACACCGGGGAGCTGTTTTTT
TRBD1	TRBV19	TRBJ1-5	-	CASSRGQGEPQHF	TGTGCCAGTAGTAGGGGACAGGGGGAACCCCAGCATTTT
TRBD2	TRBV10-3	TRBJ2-1	-	CAISASSGSKGNEQFF	TGTGCCATCAGTGCCTCTAGCGGGAGTAAAGGCAATGAGCAGTTCTTC
TRBD2	TRBV19	TRBJ2-1	-	CASKNPGLAINEQFF	TGTGCCAGCAAGAACCCGGGACTAGCGATCAATGAGCAGTTCTTC
TRBD1	TRBV19	TRBJ1-5	-	CASSISSREGGQPQHF	TGTGCCAGTAGTATATCGTCCAGGGAAGGGGGCCAGCCCCAGCATTTT
-	TRBV6-1	TRBJ1-5	-	CASIGGGNQPQHF	TGTGCCAGCATCGGGGGAGGCAATCAGCCCCAGCATTTT
TRBD1	TRBV6-6	TRBJ1-4	-	CASSYPDRGNEKLFF	TGTGCCAGCAGTTACCCGGACAGGGGTAATGAAAAACTGTTTTTT
-	TRBV18	TRBJ2-5	-	CASSPEETQYF	TGTGCCAGCTCACCGGAAGAGACCCAGTACTTC
-	TRBV29-1	TRBJ1-2	-	CSVVENYGYTF	TGCAGCGTTGTAGAGAACTATGGCTACACCTTC
TRBD2	TRBV29-1	TRBJ2-5	-	CSVDSNSGTETQYF	TGCAGCGTGGATTCCAATAGCGGGACGGAGACCCAGTACTTC
TRBD2	TRBV4-1	TRBJ2-7	-	CASSLLIAGSYEQYF	TGCGCCAGCAGCTTACTTATAGCGGGATCCTACGAGCAGTACTTC
TRBD2	TRBV5-8	TRBJ2-7	-	CASLKRGSYEQYF	TGTGCCAGCCTGAAGCGGGGCTCCTACGAGCAGTACTTC
-	TRBV5-1	TRBJ1-5	-	CASSLDNFSGQPQHF	TGCGCCAGCAGCCTGGACAATTTTAGCGGTCAGCCCCAGCATTTT
-	TRBV25-1	TRBJ1-3	-	CASSDGGGNTIYF	TGTGCCAGCAGTGATGGGGGCGGAAACACCATATATTTT
-	TRBV11-2	TRBJ2-3	-	CASSLDLGVTTDTQYF	TGTGCCAGCAGCTTAGATCTAGGGGTTACGACAGATACGCAGTATTTT
-	TRBV11-3	TRBJ2-1	once	CASSYGELNEQFF	TGTGCCAGCAGTTACGGAGAGCTCAATGAGCAGTTCTTC
TRBD1	TRBV13	TRBJ2-5	-	CASSPRDRWETQYF	TGTGCCAGCAGCCCCCGGGACAGGTGGGAGACCCAGTACTTC
-	TRBV29-1	TRBJ1-2	-	CSVAQDGYTF	TGCAGCGTTGCCCAGGATGGCTACACCTTC
-	TRBV5-6	TRBJ2-3	once	CASRRGLAGDTQYF	TGTGCCAGCAGAAGGGGGCTAGCGGGAGATACGCAGTATTTT
-	TRBV7-2	TRBJ2-7	once	CASSQSPIGEQYF	TGTGCCAGCAGCCAAAGCCCAATCGGGGAGCAGTACTTC
-	TRBV5-3	TRBJ1-3	-	CARSHASRPNSGNTIYF	TGTGCCAGAAGCCACGCTTCTCGTCCGAACTCTGGAAACACCATATATTTT
-	TRBV7-8	TRBJ1-5	few	CASSLSGEQPQHF	TGTGCCAGCAGCTTAAGTGGGGAACAGCCCCAGCATTTT
-	TRBV28	TRBJ2-3	once	CASSSLDTQYF	TGTGCCAGCAGTTCCCTCGATACGCAGTATTTT
TRBD1	TRBV7-6	TRBJ2-3	-	CASRGQVDAGTQYF	TGTGCCAGCAGGGGACAGGTTGATGCTGGTACGCAGTATTTT
TRBD2	TRBV5-1	TRBJ2-3	-	CASNEVGLAGGPTDTQYF	TGCGCCAGCAACGAGGTAGGACTAGCGGGAGGACCTACAGATACGCAGTATTTT
TRBD2	TRBV15	TRBJ2-1	-	CATSRAGTSGGNEQFF	TGTGCCACCAGCAGGGCTGGGACTAGCGGGGGGAATGAGCAGTTCTTC
TRBD1	TRBV5-1	TRBJ2-1	-	CASSLGTGTYNEQFF	TGCGCCAGCAGCCTCGGGACAGGGACGTACAATGAGCAGTTCTTC
TRBD2	TRBV5-1	TRBJ2-5	-	CASSLAWASGFQETQYF	TGCGCCAGCAGCTTGGCCTGGGCTAGCGGGTTTCAAGAGACCCAGTACTTC
-	TRBV27	TRBJ2-7	-	CASSPMTTLYEQYF	TGTGCCAGCAGTCCAATGACGACTCTCTACGAGCAGTACTTC
TRBD1	TRBV5-4	TRBJ2-2	few	CASSPGQGNTGELFF	TGTGCCAGCAGCCCCGGACAGGGGAACACCGGGGAGCTGTTTTTT
-	TRBV29-1	TRBJ1-5	-	CSVGGANQPQHF	TGCAGCGTTGGGGGGGCGAATCAGCCCCAGCATTTT
TRBD1	TRBV7-2	TRBJ1-3	few	CASSTAGQGRDTIYF	TGTGCCAGCAGCACAGCGGGACAGGGTAGAGACACCATATATTTT
-	TRBV7-2	TRBJ2-1	-	CASSLVFTTYNEQFF	TGTGCCAGCAGCTTAGTGTTTACTACCTACAATGAGCAGTTCTTC
-	TRBV7-3	TRBJ2-3	-	CASSYSGTSTDTQYF	TGTGCCAGCAGCTATAGCGGAACTAGCACAGATACGCAGTATTTT
-	TRBV2	TRBJ1-2	once	CASSRQDNYGYTF	TGTGCCAGCAGTCGACAGGACAACTATGGCTACACCTTC
-	TRBV12-2	TRBJ2-7	once	CASRLGLDCGDRPSYEQYF	TGTGCAAGTCGCTTAGGTTTGGATTGCGGGGACCGTCCCTCCTACGAGCAGTACTTC
-	TRBV28	TRBJ1-2	few	CASNPGRNYGYTF	TGTGCCAGCAATCCGGGACGGAACTATGGCTACACCTTC
-	TRBV7-9	TRBJ2-1	-	CASNKAGHDEQFF	TGTGCCAGCAACAAGGCCGGACATGATGAGCAGTTCTTC
-	TRBV2	TRBJ2-7	-	CAGSIQGSPYEQYF	TGTGCCGGGTCAATCCAGGGGTCGCCCTACGAGCAGTACTTC
TRBD1	TRBV11-2	TRBJ2-7	-	CASSLGDRVIPYEQYF	TGTGCCAGCAGCTTAGGGGACAGGGTAATCCCCTACGAGCAGTACTTC
TRBD2	TRBV13	TRBJ2-5	once	CASSLRGLAGLRETQYF	TGTGCCAGCAGCTTAAGGGGACTAGCGGGGCTCCGGGAGACCCAGTACTTC
TRBD1	TRBV18	TRBJ1-1	-	CASSPMGTANTEAFF	TGTGCCAGCTCACCAATGGGGACAGCGAACACTGAAGCTTTCTTT